Listed below are T cell receptor beta chains from one sample, sequenced in a study of cytotoxic CD8 clonotypes in ibrutinib-treated CLL. The protocol was immunoSEQ multiplex PCR, while the TCRdb copy is restricted to in-frame clones and leaves out a portion. The table has 250,000 to 350,000 clones, less than 85% seen once. The sample was PBMCs, taken at disease progression, from a patient treated with ibrutinib. All receptors derive from a human donor with chronic lymphocytic leukemia. Both conserved end residues are part of each CDR3. Each record gives: D gene, V gene, J gene, clone size, CDR3 DNA, CDR3 protein. The D gene is left open where the match is weak. Some rows mark clone size as missing; the rest say once, few, many or name a class of expanded clone.

>.|TRBV28|TRBJ1-2|few
TGTGCCAGCAGACAACATTATGGCTACACCTTC
CASRQHYGYTF
>TRBD1|TRBV5-6|TRBJ1-2|few
TGTGCCAGCACGGAGCAGGGGGCTTGGCATGGCTACACCTTC
CASTEQGAWHGYTF
>.|TRBV7-6|TRBJ1-2|.
TGTGCCAGCAGCCCTACCCTTGGGGGGACGGCTTATGGCTACACCTTC
CASSPTLGGTAYGYTF
>.|TRBV7-8|TRBJ1-5|.
TGTGCCAGCAGCTTAGATAAGAATCAGCCCCAGCATTTT
CASSLDKNQPQHF
>TRBD1|TRBV10-3|TRBJ2-7|.
TGTGCCGTAAGGGACAGGGACACGGGCGAGCAGTACTTC
CAVRDRDTGEQYF
>.|TRBV10-3|TRBJ2-3|.
TGTGCCGCTATGGGGGATACGCAGTATTTT
CAAMGDTQYF
>.|TRBV7-3|TRBJ2-1|.
TGTGCCAGCAGCTTGGGTGCACTTAACAATGAGCAGTTCTTC
CASSLGALNNEQFF
>TRBD1|TRBV5-1|TRBJ1-6|.
TGCGCCAGCAGCAACGACAGGGGAGCAGGGTCACCCCTCCACTTT
CASSNDRGAGSPLHF
>TRBD1|TRBV28|TRBJ2-7|.
TGTGCCAGCAGCCCGACAGGGGGCTACGAGCAGTACTTC
CASSPTGGYEQYF
>TRBD1|TRBV9|TRBJ1-4|.
TGTGCCAGCAGCGAGACAGGGTACTCAAAACTGTTTTTT
CASSETGYSKLFF
>.|TRBV5-1|TRBJ2-5|.
TGCGCCAGCAGCCCGGAACTAGTTTCGGAGACCCAGTACTTC
CASSPELVSETQYF
>.|TRBV6-1|TRBJ2-1|.
TGTGCCAGCAGTGGTAGGGTCGATGAGCAGTTCTTC
CASSGRVDEQFF
>TRBD2|TRBV9|TRBJ2-3|.
TGTGCCAGCAGCGTAGTCCGGGGGGACACAGATACGCAGTATTTT
CASSVVRGDTDTQYF
>TRBD2|TRBV7-3|TRBJ2-3|.
TGTGCCAGCAGCGTCCTACCGCTAGCGGGAGGTGGAGATACGCAGTATTTT
CASSVLPLAGGGDTQYF
>TRBD1|TRBV27|TRBJ2-1|.
TGTGCCAGCAGTCCCCGGGACGGACAGGGTGAGCAGTTCTTC
CASSPRDGQGEQFF
>.|TRBV2|TRBJ2-3|.
TGTGCCAGCAGGGAGAAACCATATCTCAAGGGGACAGATACGCAGTATTTT
CASREKPYLKGTDTQYF
>TRBD1|TRBV27|TRBJ2-1|.
TGTGCCAGCAGTCCCTGGGACAGGCAGGCCGTCGGTGGTGAGCAGTTCTTC
CASSPWDRQAVGGEQFF
>.|TRBV2|TRBJ2-1|.
TGTGCCATGCTCGTGAAGACATTCTCCTACAATGAGCAGTTCTTC
CAMLVKTFSYNEQFF
>.|TRBV6-1|TRBJ1-4|.
TGTGCCAGCGCCCGGCAGGGAGTGTGGGAAAAACTGTTTTTT
CASARQGVWEKLFF
>.|TRBV9|TRBJ2-5|.
TGTGCCAGCAGCGCCCAAGAGACCCAGTACTTC
CASSAQETQYF
>.|TRBV5-1|TRBJ2-7|.
TGCGCCAGCAGAGACAGCGGCTACGAGCAGTACTTC
CASRDSGYEQYF
>.|TRBV18|TRBJ2-1|.
TGTGCCAGCGAACCGGGTTACTACAATGAGCAGTTCTTC
CASEPGYYNEQFF
>.|TRBV6-1|TRBJ1-6|.
TGTGCCAGCAGTGAAGTGGGGGACGGGATTTTGATTTGGGATTCACCCCTCCACTTT
CASSEVGDGILIWDSPLHF
>.|TRBV6-1|TRBJ2-7|.
TGTGCCAGCAGAAGAGGGGGGTACGAGCAGTACTTC
CASRRGGYEQYF
>.|TRBV18|TRBJ2-5|.
TGTGCCAGCGCGATCACTAGCTCGGAGACCCAGTACTTC
CASAITSSETQYF
>TRBD2|TRBV19|TRBJ2-7|.
TGTGCCAGTAGTCCATCACCCCTAGCGGGAGAGCCTTACGAGCAGTACTTC
CASSPSPLAGEPYEQYF
>TRBD1|TRBV6-5|TRBJ2-7|once
TGTGCCAGCAGTTACTCTCTTGGGACAGGATTCTACGAGCAGTACTTC
CASSYSLGTGFYEQYF
>.|TRBV6-1|TRBJ1-5|.
TGTGCCAGCAGTGACAAGGGGGGCCGCAATCAGCCCCAGCATTTT
CASSDKGGRNQPQHF
>TRBD2|TRBV27|TRBJ2-1|.
TGTGCCAGCAGCCGTGGGACTAGCGGGAGCGGGTATGAGCAGTTCTTC
CASSRGTSGSGYEQFF
>TRBD1|TRBV9|TRBJ1-4|few
TGTGCCAGCAGCACCCCCGGGACAGGGCATGAAAAACTGTTTTTT
CASSTPGTGHEKLFF
>.|TRBV7-6|TRBJ2-3|.
TGTGCCAGCAGCTTAGGGAGGACTGACACAGATACGCAGTATTTT
CASSLGRTDTDTQYF
>.|TRBV20-1|TRBJ1-2|once
TGCAGCAGGGGCGGTTATGGCTACACCTTC
CSRGGYGYTF
>TRBD1|TRBV6-1|TRBJ1-2|.
TGTGCCAGCAGTGATAACAGGGGAGTGGATGGCTACACCTTC
CASSDNRGVDGYTF